This entry is about one T cell receptor beta chain. CDR1 is MDHEN and CDR2 is SYDVKM in the germline V gene. With 10 bases removed from V and 3 bases from J, the gap between germline ends came to 10 bases. This CDR3 has 12 residues. This sample was included in a study of cytomegalovirus exposure and HLA in healthy donors. The PCR had 60 Vbeta and 13 Jbeta primers. TCRdb keeps only in-frame clones here, not all; method: immunoSEQ multiplex PCR. The sample shows around 170,000 clones, about four fifths of them seen only once. The chain links TRBV28 to TRBJ1-5; no definite D call. The sample consisted of PBMCs. This TCR derives from a woman in her forties or fifties in good health and CMV-seronegative. This CDR3 reads CATKYINQPQHF. CDR3 in DNA: TGTGCCACTAAATATATCAATCAGCCCCAGCATTTT.